A selection of T cell receptor beta chains follows, all from one sample in a study of cytomegalovirus exposure and HLA in healthy donors. TCRdb's table, derived via immunoSEQ multiplex PCR, lists solely in-frame clones and lacks some. The table has over 150,000 clones, roughly 80% seen once. Sequenced: PBMCs. The receptor source for this set is a boy under 10 years old in good health and CMV-seronegative. Each CDR3 is given with its conserved first and last residue. D genes are given only for firm matches. Where a row states a size, it is once, few, many or the class of an expanded clone; other rows omit it.

.	TRBV29-1	.	TRBJ2-3	CSVEPRLTDTQYF	TGCAGCGTTGAACCAAGACTAACAGATACGCAGTATTTT
.	TRBV5-1	.	TRBJ2-5	CASSFGGQETQYF	TGCGCCAGCAGCTTTGGGGGGCAAGAGACCCAGTACTTC
TRBD1	TRBV25-1	.	TRBJ2-7	CASTYTQDRDHEQYF	TGTGCCAGCACCTACACCCAGGACAGGGACCACGAGCAGTACTTC
.	TRBV25-1	once	TRBJ2-7	CASSEIDASPEQYF	TGTGCCAGCAGTGAAATAGACGCTAGTCCCGAGCAGTACTTC
TRBD2	TRBV5-1	.	TRBJ2-1	CASSVAGGSFSYNEQFF	TGCGCCAGCAGTGTAGCGGGAGGCTCCTTCTCCTACAATGAGCAGTTCTTC
.	TRBV4-1	.	TRBJ2-1	CASSPTRDRTGLAGNEQFF	TGCGCCAGCAGCCCAACCCGGGACAGGACGGGACTAGCCGGCAATGAGCAGTTCTTC
TRBD2	TRBV7-9	.	TRBJ2-7	CASSVEVGRGAYEQYF	TGTGCCAGCAGCGTCGAGGTGGGGCGGGGGGCCTACGAGCAGTACTTC
.	TRBV30	.	TRBJ1-2	CAGNRARERHYGYTF	TGTGCCGGTAACCGGGCCCGGGAAAGGCACTATGGCTACACCTTC
TRBD1	TRBV18	once	TRBJ1-2	CASSPAGGNYGYTF	TGTGCCAGCTCACCGGCAGGGGGAAACTATGGCTACACCTTC
.	TRBV11-2	.	TRBJ1-4	CASSPRTATNEKLFF	TGTGCCAGCAGCCCAAGGACAGCAACTAATGAAAAACTGTTTTTT
TRBD1	TRBV19	once	TRBJ1-5	CASSSQGSNQPQHF	TGTGCCAGTAGTTCACAGGGGTCCAATCAGCCCCAGCATTTT
.	TRBV6-1	.	TRBJ2-4	CASSVAGSLAKNIQYF	TGTGCCAGCAGTGTCGCCGGTTCGCTAGCCAAAAACATTCAGTACTTC
TRBD1	TRBV28	.	TRBJ2-7	CASSFRLTDRAYEQYF	TGTGCCAGCAGTTTCCGTCTTACCGACAGGGCCTACGAGCAGTACTTC
TRBD1	TRBV6-6	.	TRBJ2-7	CASSYSQGAYEQYF	TGTGCCAGCAGTTACTCACAGGGGGCCTACGAGCAGTACTTC
TRBD1	TRBV11-2	.	TRBJ2-5	CASGQGRGETQYF	TGTGCCAGCGGACAGGGCCGGGGGGAGACCCAGTACTTC
.	TRBV9	.	TRBJ1-4	CASSQTGLTNEKLFF	TGTGCCAGCAGCCAAACAGGGTTGACTAATGAAAAACTGTTTTTT
.	TRBV19	few	TRBJ1-5	CASSISRVTGQPQHF	TGTGCCAGTAGTATATCACGGGTTACTGGGCAGCCCCAGCATTTT
TRBD1	TRBV27	.	TRBJ1-2	CASRDRNRGRDGYTF	TGTGCCAGCAGGGATAGAAACAGGGGGCGGGATGGCTACACCTTC
.	TRBV7-2	few	TRBJ2-7	CASSSDIVTYEQYF	TGTGCCAGCAGCTCGGACATTGTTACCTACGAGCAGTACTTC
TRBD1	TRBV29-1	.	TRBJ2-7	CSVALLHETGLRYEQYF	TGCAGCGTTGCCCTGCTCCACGAGACAGGGTTGCGGTACGAGCAGTACTTC